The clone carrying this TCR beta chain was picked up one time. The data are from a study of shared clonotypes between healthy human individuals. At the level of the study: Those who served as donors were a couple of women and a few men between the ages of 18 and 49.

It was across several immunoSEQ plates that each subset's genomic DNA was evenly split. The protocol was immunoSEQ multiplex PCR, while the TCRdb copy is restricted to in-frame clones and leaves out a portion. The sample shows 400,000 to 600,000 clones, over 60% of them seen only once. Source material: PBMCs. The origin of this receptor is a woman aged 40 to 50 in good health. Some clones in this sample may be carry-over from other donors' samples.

CDR3 amino acids: CASSPGTTDTQYF. In DNA, the CDR3 is TGTGCCAGCAGTCCAGGGACCACAGATACGCAGTATTTT. The genes are TRBV28 and TRBJ2-3, with D perhaps matching TRBD1 or TRBD2 (5 bases each). The CDR3 extends over 13 amino acids. Deletions cut 5 bases from V and 2 bases from J, with 8 bases between. Germline CDR1 reads MDHEN; CDR2 reads SYDVKM.